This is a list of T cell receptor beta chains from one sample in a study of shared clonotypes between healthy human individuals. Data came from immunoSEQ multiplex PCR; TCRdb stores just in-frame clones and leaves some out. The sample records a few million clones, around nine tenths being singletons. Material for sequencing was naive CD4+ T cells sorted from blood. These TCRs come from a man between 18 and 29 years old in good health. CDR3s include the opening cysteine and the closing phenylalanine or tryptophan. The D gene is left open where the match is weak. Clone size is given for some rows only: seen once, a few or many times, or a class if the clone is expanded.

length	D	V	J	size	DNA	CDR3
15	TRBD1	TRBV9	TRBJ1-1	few	TGTGCCAGCAGCGTAGCCCCATCAGGGGGCACTGAAGCTTTCTTT	CASSVAPSGGTEAFF
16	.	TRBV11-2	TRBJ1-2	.	TGTGCCAGCAGCCCACATGGAACAGCTCGGGCCTATGGCTACACCTTC	CASSPHGTARAYGYTF
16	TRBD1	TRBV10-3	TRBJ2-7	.	TGTGCCATCAGTGAGTTGAGGGACAGGGGGCTGGGCGAGCAGTACTTC	CAISELRDRGLGEQYF
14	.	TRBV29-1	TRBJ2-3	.	TGCAGCGTTGAACCTAGCGTGAGCACAGATACGCAGTATTTT	CSVEPSVSTDTQYF
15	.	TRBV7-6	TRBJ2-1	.	TGTGCCAGCAGTCCCGGGACGGAGAGTTACAATGAGCAGTTCTTC	CASSPGTESYNEQFF
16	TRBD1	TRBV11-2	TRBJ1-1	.	TGTGCCAGCAGCCTCCCGGGACAGGGCATGAACACTGAAGCTTTCTTT	CASSLPGQGMNTEAFF
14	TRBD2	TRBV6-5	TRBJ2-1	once	TGTGCCAGCACCAGACTAGCGGGAGGGTCGGAGCAGTTCTTC	CASTRLAGGSEQFF
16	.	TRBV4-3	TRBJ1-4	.	TGCGCCAGCAGCCAAGGCGGCGTACCTCGTGGTGAAAAACTGTTTTTT	CASSQGGVPRGEKLFF
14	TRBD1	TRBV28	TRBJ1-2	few	TGTGCCAGCAGTCCGGGACAGGGGAACTATGGCTACACCTTC	CASSPGQGNYGYTF
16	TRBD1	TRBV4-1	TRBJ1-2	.	TGCGCCAGCAGCCAAGCCGGGACAGGGGGGAACTATGGCTACACCTTC	CASSQAGTGGNYGYTF
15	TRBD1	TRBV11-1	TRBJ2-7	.	TGTGCCAGCAGCTTTCTTCGGGACAGAGTATACGAGCAGTACTTC	CASSFLRDRVYEQYF
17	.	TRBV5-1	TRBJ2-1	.	TGCGCCAGCAGCCCTACTCCGGGATTAAGCTCCTACAATGAGCAGTTCTTC	CASSPTPGLSSYNEQFF
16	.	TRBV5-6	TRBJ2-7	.	TGTGCCAGCAGCTTAGTGCCGGGACTTGCCATGTACGAGCAGTACTTC	CASSLVPGLAMYEQYF
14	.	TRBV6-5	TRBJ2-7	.	TGTGCCAGCTCCGGTGTGGGGGGATCCTACGAGCAGTACTTC	CASSGVGGSYEQYF
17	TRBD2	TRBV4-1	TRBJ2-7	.	TGCGCCAGCAGCCAAGCGACTGGCGGGAGGGCCAGTTACGAGCAGTACTTC	CASSQATGGRASYEQYF
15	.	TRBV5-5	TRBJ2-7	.	TGTGCCAGCAGCTGGGCCCCGGGACAACGCTACGAGCAGTACTTC	CASSWAPGQRYEQYF
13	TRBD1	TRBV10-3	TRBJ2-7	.	TGTGCCATCAGTGTGAGGACAGGGGGCGAGCAGTACTTC	CAISVRTGGEQYF
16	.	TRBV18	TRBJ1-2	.	TGTGCCAGCTCACAAATAATCTTCCCGGGGCTCTATGGCTACACCTTC	CASSQIIFPGLYGYTF
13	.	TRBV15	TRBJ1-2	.	TGTGCCACCAGCAGAGGTGGGGGGCTTGGCTACACCTTC	CATSRGGGLGYTF
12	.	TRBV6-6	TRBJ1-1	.	TGTGCCAGCAATTTACTTGGGATTGAAGCTTTCTTT	CASNLLGIEAFF
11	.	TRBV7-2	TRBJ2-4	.	TGTGCCAGCAGCCCCCGGGGCCCTGGGTACTTC	CASSPRGPGYF
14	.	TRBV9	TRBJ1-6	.	TGTGCCAGCAGCGTAAGGGACTTAAATTCACCCCTCCACTTT	CASSVRDLNSPLHF
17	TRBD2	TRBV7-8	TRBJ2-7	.	TGTGCCAGCAGCTTAGTGAGACTAGCGGGAGTTCACTACGAGCAGTACTTC	CASSLVRLAGVHYEQYF
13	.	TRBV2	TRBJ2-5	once	TGTGCCAGCAGCCGCACACAGAAAGAGACCCAGTACTTC	CASSRTQKETQYF
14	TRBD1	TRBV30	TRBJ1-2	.	TGTGCCTGGAGTCCTAGCACAGGGGTCAATGGCTACACCTTC	CAWSPSTGVNGYTF
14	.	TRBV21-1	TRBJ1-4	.	TGTGCCAGCAGCGACTTCGAGCCTAATGAAAAACTGTTTTTT	CASSDFEPNEKLFF
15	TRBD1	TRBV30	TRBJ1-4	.	TGTGCCTGGAGTAAAACAGGGGGCGCGGGAGAAAAACTGTTTTTT	CAWSKTGGAGEKLFF
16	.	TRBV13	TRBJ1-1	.	TGTGCCAGCAGCTTAGGGGGAGGCAGGAGGAACACTGAAGCTTTCTTT	CASSLGGGRRNTEAFF
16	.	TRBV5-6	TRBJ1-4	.	TGTGCCAGCAGCCTAAGGACAGCTGCAACTAATGAAAAACTGTTTTTT	CASSLRTAATNEKLFF
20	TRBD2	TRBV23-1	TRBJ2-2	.	TGCGCCAGCAGTCAATCGGCCCAGGGGCGGGGGGAGACGAACACCGGGGAGCTGTTTTTT	CASSQSAQGRGETNTGELFF
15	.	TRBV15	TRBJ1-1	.	TGTGCCACCAGCAGAGATCGGGTTCAGAACACTGAAGCTTTCTTT	CATSRDRVQNTEAFF
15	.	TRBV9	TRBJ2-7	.	TGTGCCAGCAGCATCAGAGGTGGGAACGACTACGAGCAGTACTTC	CASSIRGGNDYEQYF
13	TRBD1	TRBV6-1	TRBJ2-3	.	TGTGCCAGCAGTGATGTGGGACAGGGTACGCAGTATTTT	CASSDVGQGTQYF
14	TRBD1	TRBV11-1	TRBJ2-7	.	TGTGCCAGCAGCGCCCGGACAGGCCCCTACGAGCAGTACTTC	CASSARTGPYEQYF
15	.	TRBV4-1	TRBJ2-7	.	TGCGCCAGCAGCCAAGATCGCCCAGGAGTCTACGAGCAGTACTTC	CASSQDRPGVYEQYF
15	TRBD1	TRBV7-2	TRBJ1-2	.	TGTGCCAGCAGCCTTCCGGGGACAGGAGTCTATGGCTACACCTTC	CASSLPGTGVYGYTF
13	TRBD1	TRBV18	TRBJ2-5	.	TGTGCCAGCTCGCGGACAGGCCAAGAGACCCAGTACTTC	CASSRTGQETQYF
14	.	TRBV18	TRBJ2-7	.	TGTGCCAGCTCACCCCCAGGTACATCCTACGAGCAGTACTTC	CASSPPGTSYEQYF
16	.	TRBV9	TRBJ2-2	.	TGTGCCAGCAGCGTAGCTGCGGGGGCGGGGACCGGGGAGCTGTTTTTT	CASSVAAGAGTGELFF
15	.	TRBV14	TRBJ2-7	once	TGTGCCAGCAGCCCTCAATTGGACGCGAGCTACGAGCAGTACTTC	CASSPQLDASYEQYF
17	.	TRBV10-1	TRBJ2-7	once	TGCGCCAGCAGTGAGCCGCCTATGGACTACCATGTCTACGAGCAGTACTTC	CASSEPPMDYHVYEQYF
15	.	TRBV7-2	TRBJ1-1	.	TGTGCCAGCAGCTTAGACGCCAGTATGAACACTGAAGCTTTCTTT	CASSLDASMNTEAFF
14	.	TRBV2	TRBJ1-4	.	TGTGCCAGCCGCCCCTGGGGGCTTGATGAAAAACTGTTTTTT	CASRPWGLDEKLFF
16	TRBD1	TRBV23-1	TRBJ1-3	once	TGCGCCAGCAGTCCCTCTGCGAGGACAGGGGGAAACACCATATATTTT	CASSPSARTGGNTIYF
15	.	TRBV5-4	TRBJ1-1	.	TGTGCCAGCAGCTTGAATAGTTTTCGAGGATCTGAAGCTTTCTTT	CASSLNSFRGSEAFF
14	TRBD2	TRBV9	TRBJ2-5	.	TGTGCCAGCAGCGAGAGGACTAGGGAAGAGACCCAGTACTTC	CASSERTREETQYF
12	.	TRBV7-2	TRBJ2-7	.	TGTGCCAGCAGCTCAGGTAACTACGAGCAGTACTTC	CASSSGNYEQYF
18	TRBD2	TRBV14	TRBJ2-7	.	TGTGCCAGCGCCGAAAGACCTTGGACGGGGGGGAAGTCTTATGAGCAGTACTTC	CASAERPWTGGKSYEQYF
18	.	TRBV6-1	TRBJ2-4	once	TGTGCCAGCAGTGAAATCCCCTTTGGCCAGCTAGCCAAAAACATTCAGTACTTC	CASSEIPFGQLAKNIQYF